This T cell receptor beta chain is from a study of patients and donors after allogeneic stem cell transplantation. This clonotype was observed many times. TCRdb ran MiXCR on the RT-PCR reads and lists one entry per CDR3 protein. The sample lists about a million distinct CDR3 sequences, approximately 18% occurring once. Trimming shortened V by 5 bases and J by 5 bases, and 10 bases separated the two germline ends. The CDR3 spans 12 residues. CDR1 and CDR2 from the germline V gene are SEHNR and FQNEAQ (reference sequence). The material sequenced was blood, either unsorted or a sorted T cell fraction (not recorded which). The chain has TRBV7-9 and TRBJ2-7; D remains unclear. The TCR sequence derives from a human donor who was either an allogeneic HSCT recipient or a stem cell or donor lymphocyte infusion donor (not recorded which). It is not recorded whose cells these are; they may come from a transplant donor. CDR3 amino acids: CASSQVTDEQYF. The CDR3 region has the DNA TGTGCCAGCAGCCAGGTTACCGACGAGCAGTACTTC. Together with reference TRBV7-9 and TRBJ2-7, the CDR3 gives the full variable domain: DTGVSQNPRHKITKRGQNVTFRCDPISEHNRLYWYRQTLGQGPEFLTYFQNEAQLEKSRLLSDRFSAERPKGSFSTLEIQRTEQGDSAMYLCASSQVTDEQYFGPGTRLTVT.